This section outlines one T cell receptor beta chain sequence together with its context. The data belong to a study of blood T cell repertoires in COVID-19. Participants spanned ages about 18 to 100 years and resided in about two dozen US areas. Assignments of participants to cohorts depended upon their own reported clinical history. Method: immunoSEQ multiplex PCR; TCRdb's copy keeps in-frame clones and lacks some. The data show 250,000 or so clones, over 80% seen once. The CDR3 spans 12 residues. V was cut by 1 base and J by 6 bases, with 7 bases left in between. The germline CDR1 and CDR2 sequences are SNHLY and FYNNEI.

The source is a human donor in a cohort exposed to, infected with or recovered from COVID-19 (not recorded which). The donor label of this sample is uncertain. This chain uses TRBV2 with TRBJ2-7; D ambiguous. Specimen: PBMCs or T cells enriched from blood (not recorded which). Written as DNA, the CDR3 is TGTGCCAGCAGTGAAGAAGAGTCCGAGCAGTACTTC. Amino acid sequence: CASSEEESEQYF.